The entry below gives a single TCR beta chain sequence along with its context. Its antigen is still unknown. The sample originates from a study of response to subunit inactivated influenza vaccine. Trimming left V 5 bases short and J 1 base short, with 9 bases between. This CDR3 contains 14 residues. The germline CDR1 and CDR2 sequences are SEHNR and FQNEAQ (reference sequence). TCRdb re-called the RT-PCR reads through MiXCR, storing one row per CDR3 protein. This table has 500,000 to 600,000 distinct CDR3 sequences, 13% to 15% appearing once. Study findings and constraints: The authors proposed limited new T cell recruitment per seasonal influenza vaccination.

The genes are TRBV7-9 and TRBJ2-1, with D unclear. Specimen: PBMCs from blood, collected 11 to 12 days after vaccination. This clonotype originated in a man in his forties or fifties who received an inactivated influenza vaccine. CDR3: CASSAPKSYNEQFF. The CDR3 nucleotides read TGTGCCAGCAGCGCACCTAAGTCCTACAATGAGCAGTTCTTC.